This is a list of T cell receptor beta chains from one sample in a study of T cell responses to AZD1222 COVID-19 vaccine. Produced via immunoSEQ multiplex PCR; TCRdb's table is partial and in-frame only. The data contain approximately 140,000 clones, 92% of them seen just once; the ten biggest clones take up 2.5% to 3.5%. The sequenced sample was peripheral blood, obtained on day 0 of AZD1222 vaccination. The receptors were sampled from an adult in good health. Both conserved end residues are part of each CDR3. Fields, in order: J gene, clone size, V gene, D gene, CDR3 DNA, CDR3 protein. The D gene is left open where the match is weak. Rows give clone size only sometimes, using once, few, many, or a class for an expanded clone.

>TRBJ2-7|.|TRBV10-2|.
TGCGCCAGCGGGTTAGAGCAGTACTTC
CASGLEQYF
>TRBJ2-3|.|TRBV10-3|TRBD1
TGTGCCATCAGTCAGACAGGGAACACAGATACGCAGTATTTT
CAISQTGNTDTQYF
>TRBJ2-7|.|TRBV5-1|TRBD2
TGCGCCAGCAGCTTGGCCGAAAGGACTAGCGTCTTCGAGCAGTACTTC
CASSLAERTSVFEQYF
>TRBJ2-7|.|TRBV29-1|TRBD1
TGCAGCGTTGAGGACAGGGGAAATACCTACGAGCAGTACTTC
CSVEDRGNTYEQYF
>TRBJ1-5|.|TRBV15|.
TGTGCCACCAGCAGATCTACGGGCGGGGGCAATCAGCCCCAGCATTTT
CATSRSTGGGNQPQHF
>TRBJ2-2|few|TRBV5-1|TRBD2
TGCGCCAGCAGCCCCAGGCGGGAGGGAGGCACCGGGGAGCTGTTTTTT
CASSPRREGGTGELFF
>TRBJ2-2|.|TRBV7-6|.
TGTGCCAGCAGCTTAGTCATTCGCGGGGAGCTGTTTTTT
CASSLVIRGELFF
>TRBJ2-2|.|TRBV5-5|.
TGTGCCAGCAGCTTGGTCAGAGGGGGTACCGGGGAGCTGTTTTTT
CASSLVRGGTGELFF
>TRBJ1-1|.|TRBV7-8|TRBD1
TGTGCCAGCAGCGGGGAGGGACAGGGGGCAGTGAACACTGAAGCTTTCTTT
CASSGEGQGAVNTEAFF
>TRBJ2-7|.|TRBV11-2|.
TGTGCCAGCAGCTTAGAGGAGGGGGACTACGAGCAGTACTTC
CASSLEEGDYEQYF
>TRBJ2-3|.|TRBV11-3|TRBD2
TGTGCCAGCAGCTTGTCCGGGAGGGCGGATACGCAGTATTTT
CASSLSGRADTQYF
>TRBJ1-1|few|TRBV21-1|.
TGTGCCAGCAGCAAAGTTGGCACTGAAGCTTTCTTT
CASSKVGTEAFF
>TRBJ2-7|.|TRBV29-1|.
TGCAGCGTTCGCGAGGGAGTCACCTACGAGCAGTACTTC
CSVREGVTYEQYF
>TRBJ1-2|.|TRBV19|TRBD1
TGTGCCAGTAGCACCGGACAGGGGATAGGGGGCTACACCTTC
CASSTGQGIGGYTF
>TRBJ2-7|.|TRBV7-8|.
TGTGCCAGCAGCTTAGCGTCTGTCCGAGCTACCTACGAGCAGTACTTC
CASSLASVRATYEQYF
>TRBJ1-2|.|TRBV19|.
TGTGCCAGTATGATAAACTATGGCTACACCTTC
CASMINYGYTF
>TRBJ2-5|.|TRBV5-1|.
TGCGCCAGCAGCCCGCGAGCACGGGACGGAGGGGAGACCCAGTACTTC
CASSPRARDGGETQYF
>TRBJ1-1|.|TRBV30|.
TGTGCCTGGAGTACCCGCGGAATGAACACTGAAGCTTTCTTT
CAWSTRGMNTEAFF
>TRBJ1-5|.|TRBV19|.
TGTGCCAGTAGTGCTTTATTCACAGGGACCAATCAGCCCCAGCATTTT
CASSALFTGTNQPQHF
>TRBJ2-7|.|TRBV6-5|.
TGTGCCAGCAGCCGCCCCGGCGAGCAGTACTTC
CASSRPGEQYF
>TRBJ1-1|.|TRBV3-1/TRBV3-2|.
TGTGCCAGCAGCCAAACCGGACAAACCACTGAAGCTTTCTTT
CASSQTGQTTEAFF
>TRBJ1-3|.|TRBV11-3|.
TGTGCCAGCAGCTTATTAAGGGATTTCTCTGGAAACACCATATATTTT
CASSLLRDFSGNTIYF
>TRBJ2-2|.|TRBV11-3|TRBD2
TGTGCCAGCAGCACCGTGCTTAGCGGGGGGAACACCGGGGAGCTGTTTTTT
CASSTVLSGGNTGELFF
>TRBJ2-1|.|TRBV15|.
TGTGCCACCAGCAGAGATCTGCGGGCCTACAATGAGCAGTTCTTC
CATSRDLRAYNEQFF
>TRBJ1-1|.|TRBV5-1|.
TGCGCCAGCAGCATCCGTACTGACCTGAGGAACACTGAAGCTTTCTTT
CASSIRTDLRNTEAFF
>TRBJ1-1|.|TRBV6-5|TRBD1
TGTGCCAGCAGTTTCTTTAGACAGGGCACTGAAGCTTTCTTT
CASSFFRQGTEAFF
>TRBJ2-7|.|TRBV9|TRBD1
TGTGCCAGCAGCCCTGGGACAGACAGCTCCTACGAGCAGTACTTC
CASSPGTDSSYEQYF